Listed below are T cell receptor beta chains from one sample, sequenced in a study of shared clonotypes between healthy human individuals. Generated by immunoSEQ multiplex PCR, the TCRdb table keeps only in-frame clones and is missing some. The table shows hundreds of thousands of clones, with around 86% occurring only once. Specimen: memory CD8+ T cells sorted from blood. All receptors derive from a young man in good health. Each CDR3 is given with its conserved first and last residue. A D gene is named only where the DNA matches it firmly. Not all rows give a size; the values are once, few, many and, for expanded clones, a class.

j_call: TRBJ1-1; d_call: -; clone_size: -; v_call: TRBV5-6; cdr3_nt: TGTGCCAGCAGCAGCCTCGGTGACAGTATGAACACTGAAGCTTTCTTT; cdr3_aa: CASSSLGDSMNTEAFF
j_call: TRBJ2-4; d_call: -; clone_size: -; v_call: TRBV7-9; cdr3_nt: TGTGCCAGCAGCTTACAAGACATTCAGTACTTC; cdr3_aa: CASSLQDIQYF
j_call: TRBJ2-1; d_call: -; clone_size: -; v_call: TRBV6-1; cdr3_nt: TGTGCCAGCAGTGAACTCCCCAATTCCTACGATGAGCAGTTCTTC; cdr3_aa: CASSELPNSYDEQFF
j_call: TRBJ2-7; d_call: -; clone_size: -; v_call: TRBV6-5; cdr3_nt: TGTGCCAGCAGCTTCGGGGAGGAGCAGTACTTC; cdr3_aa: CASSFGEEQYF
j_call: TRBJ2-1; d_call: TRBD1; clone_size: -; v_call: TRBV6-6; cdr3_nt: TGTGCCAGCAGTTACCCGACAGGGAATGAGCAGTTCTTC; cdr3_aa: CASSYPTGNEQFF
j_call: TRBJ2-1; d_call: TRBD2; clone_size: -; v_call: TRBV13; cdr3_nt: TGTGCCAGCAGCTACATAGCGGGGGTAGGGTCCTACAATGAGCAGTTCTTC; cdr3_aa: CASSYIAGVGSYNEQFF
j_call: TRBJ2-7; d_call: TRBD1; clone_size: -; v_call: TRBV7-9; cdr3_nt: TGTGCCAGCAGCTCCCCTAAGGCGGGGACAGGAGCCTACGAGCAGTACTTC; cdr3_aa: CASSSPKAGTGAYEQYF
j_call: TRBJ1-4; d_call: -; clone_size: -; v_call: TRBV6-6; cdr3_nt: TGTGCCACAGAGACAGTTGGCCCAACTAATGAAAAACTGTTTTTT; cdr3_aa: CATETVGPTNEKLFF
j_call: TRBJ1-5; d_call: -; clone_size: -; v_call: TRBV27; cdr3_nt: TGTGCCAGCAGTTTGGGATTCAACCGGCCCCAGCATTTT; cdr3_aa: CASSLGFNRPQHF
j_call: TRBJ2-7; d_call: TRBD2; clone_size: -; v_call: TRBV6-5; cdr3_nt: TGTGCCAGCAGTCCGGGACTAGCGGGCTCCTACGAGCAGTACTTC; cdr3_aa: CASSPGLAGSYEQYF
j_call: TRBJ2-5; d_call: -; clone_size: -; v_call: TRBV7-8; cdr3_nt: TGTGCCAGCAGCTTAAAGGTCAGAGAGACCCAGTACTTC; cdr3_aa: CASSLKVRETQYF
j_call: TRBJ2-1; d_call: TRBD2; clone_size: many; v_call: TRBV7-6; cdr3_nt: TGTGCCAGCAGCCCTAGCGGGGCTTACAATGAGCAGTTCTTC; cdr3_aa: CASSPSGAYNEQFF
j_call: TRBJ1-2; d_call: -; clone_size: -; v_call: TRBV9; cdr3_nt: TGTGCCAGCAGTCGAAGGGCCTGGGCTAACTATGGCTACACCTTC; cdr3_aa: CASSRRAWANYGYTF
j_call: TRBJ1-5; d_call: TRBD1; clone_size: -; v_call: TRBV12-5; cdr3_nt: TGTGCTAGTGGTTTGGTAGACAGGGGTTATAGCAATCAGCCCCAGCATTTT; cdr3_aa: CASGLVDRGYSNQPQHF
j_call: TRBJ2-5; d_call: TRBD1; clone_size: -; v_call: TRBV27; cdr3_nt: TGTGCCAGCAGTCCAGACAGGGTCCAAGAGACCCAGTACTTC; cdr3_aa: CASSPDRVQETQYF
j_call: TRBJ2-7; d_call: -; clone_size: -; v_call: TRBV7-9; cdr3_nt: TGTGCCAGCAGCCCGGACAGTGTGACCTACGAGCAGTACTTC; cdr3_aa: CASSPDSVTYEQYF
j_call: TRBJ1-1; d_call: -; clone_size: -; v_call: TRBV11-1; cdr3_nt: TGTGCCAGCAGCCCTCTACCAGCGAACACTGAAGCTTTCTTT; cdr3_aa: CASSPLPANTEAFF
j_call: TRBJ2-7; d_call: -; clone_size: -; v_call: TRBV6-1; cdr3_nt: TGTGCCAGCTCGGAGGTTTCCTACGAGCAGTACTTC; cdr3_aa: CASSEVSYEQYF
j_call: TRBJ2-3; d_call: TRBD2; clone_size: few; v_call: TRBV7-9; cdr3_nt: TGTGCCAGCAGCTTAGATACTAGCGCAGATACGCAGTATTTT; cdr3_aa: CASSLDTSADTQYF
j_call: TRBJ2-1; d_call: -; clone_size: once; v_call: TRBV19; cdr3_nt: TGTGCCAGTAGTATGGGTCCTAGCTCCTACAATGAGCAGTTCTTC; cdr3_aa: CASSMGPSSYNEQFF
j_call: TRBJ1-1; d_call: -; clone_size: -; v_call: TRBV11-2; cdr3_nt: TGTGCCAGCAGCTTATATGGTGGCTGGGGGGACACTGAAGCTTTCTTT; cdr3_aa: CASSLYGGWGDTEAFF
j_call: TRBJ2-1; d_call: -; clone_size: -; v_call: TRBV7-9; cdr3_nt: TGTGCCAGCAGCGGGGACCTAAACTCCTACAATGAGCAGTTCTTC; cdr3_aa: CASSGDLNSYNEQFF
j_call: TRBJ2-7; d_call: -; clone_size: -; v_call: TRBV6-5; cdr3_nt: TGTGCCAGCAGTTACAGGGAACGCTACGAGCAGTACTTC; cdr3_aa: CASSYRERYEQYF
j_call: TRBJ2-5; d_call: TRBD1; clone_size: -; v_call: TRBV11-3; cdr3_nt: TGTGCCAGCAGTTCCGGACAGGGCCAAGAGACCCAGTACTTC; cdr3_aa: CASSSGQGQETQYF
j_call: TRBJ2-7; d_call: TRBD1; clone_size: -; v_call: TRBV2; cdr3_nt: TGTGCCAGCAGCGGGACAGGGATTTACGAGCAGTACTTC; cdr3_aa: CASSGTGIYEQYF
j_call: TRBJ1-4; d_call: -; clone_size: -; v_call: TRBV9; cdr3_nt: TGTGCCAGCAGCGTAGCCGGGACGTCGGTGGAAAAACTGTTTTTT; cdr3_aa: CASSVAGTSVEKLFF
j_call: TRBJ2-7; d_call: -; clone_size: -; v_call: TRBV4-1; cdr3_nt: TGCGCCAGCAGCCGCACCAGCTCCTACGAGCAGTACTTC; cdr3_aa: CASSRTSSYEQYF
j_call: TRBJ2-7; d_call: -; clone_size: -; v_call: TRBV5-1; cdr3_nt: TGCGCCAGCAGCTTGAATGGTTACGAGCAGTACTTC; cdr3_aa: CASSLNGYEQYF
j_call: TRBJ1-2; d_call: -; clone_size: -; v_call: TRBV6-1; cdr3_nt: TGTGCCAGCAGTGAAAAGGCCCTCAGGAGGTATGGCTACACCTTC; cdr3_aa: CASSEKALRRYGYTF
j_call: TRBJ2-7; d_call: -; clone_size: -; v_call: TRBV7-2; cdr3_nt: TGTGCCAGCAGCTTACGGTCGACCGGGAGAGTTACCTACGAGCAGTACTTC; cdr3_aa: CASSLRSTGRVTYEQYF
j_call: TRBJ2-7; d_call: TRBD1; clone_size: -; v_call: TRBV19; cdr3_nt: TGTGCCAGTAGTAGCTTCCGACAGGGCTCCTACGAGCAGTACTTC; cdr3_aa: CASSSFRQGSYEQYF
j_call: TRBJ2-1; d_call: TRBD1; clone_size: -; v_call: TRBV27; cdr3_nt: TGTGCCAGCAGTCTTATCCGTCGGGACAGGGTCAATGAGCAGTTCTTC; cdr3_aa: CASSLIRRDRVNEQFF
j_call: TRBJ2-7; d_call: -; clone_size: -; v_call: TRBV5-1; cdr3_nt: TGCGCCAGCAGCCCCCGACACGGTTTGGTCGAGCAGTACTTC; cdr3_aa: CASSPRHGLVEQYF
j_call: TRBJ2-7; d_call: -; clone_size: -; v_call: TRBV5-6; cdr3_nt: TGTGCCAGCAGCGTCCGGGAAACGTCCTACGAGCAGTACTTC; cdr3_aa: CASSVRETSYEQYF
j_call: TRBJ2-2; d_call: -; clone_size: -; v_call: TRBV27; cdr3_nt: TGTGCCAGCAGCCCCGGTGGGGCGAACACCGGGGAGCTGTTTTTT; cdr3_aa: CASSPGGANTGELFF
j_call: TRBJ2-2; d_call: -; clone_size: -; v_call: TRBV7-8; cdr3_nt: TGTGCCAGCAGCTTGGCCGAGCGCACCGGGGAGCTGTTTTTT; cdr3_aa: CASSLAERTGELFF
j_call: TRBJ2-1; d_call: -; clone_size: few; v_call: TRBV7-8; cdr3_nt: TGTGCCAGCAGCTCCTTTCAGTTTAGCTCCTACAATGAGCAGTTCTTC; cdr3_aa: CASSSFQFSSYNEQFF
j_call: TRBJ2-2; d_call: -; clone_size: -; v_call: TRBV30; cdr3_nt: TGTGCCTGGAGCCCCAGTCGAGGGGAGCTGTTTTTT; cdr3_aa: CAWSPSRGELFF
j_call: TRBJ1-4; d_call: -; clone_size: -; v_call: TRBV7-9; cdr3_nt: TGTGCCAGCAGTCTACTCCGGACTGGGTCTAATGAAAAACTGTTTTTT; cdr3_aa: CASSLLRTGSNEKLFF
j_call: TRBJ2-7; d_call: TRBD2; clone_size: -; v_call: TRBV7-9; cdr3_nt: TGTGCCAGCAGCTTAGGTAGCGGGGCCACCTACGAGCAGTACTTC; cdr3_aa: CASSLGSGATYEQYF
j_call: TRBJ1-3; d_call: -; clone_size: -; v_call: TRBV9; cdr3_nt: TGTGCCAGCAGCGTAGCTGGGGCTGCCGGAAACACCATATATTTT; cdr3_aa: CASSVAGAAGNTIYF
j_call: TRBJ2-1; d_call: TRBD2; clone_size: -; v_call: TRBV11-3; cdr3_nt: TGTGCCAGCAGCTTCGGGACTAACAATGAGCAGTTCTTC; cdr3_aa: CASSFGTNNEQFF
j_call: TRBJ2-7; d_call: -; clone_size: -; v_call: TRBV14; cdr3_nt: TGTGCCAGCAGCCAAGTATCCTTCTACGAGCAGTACTTC; cdr3_aa: CASSQVSFYEQYF
j_call: TRBJ2-7; d_call: -; clone_size: -; v_call: TRBV7-9; cdr3_nt: TGTGCCAGCAGCGCAGGACTTCTCTACGAGCAGTACTTC; cdr3_aa: CASSAGLLYEQYF
j_call: TRBJ2-7; d_call: -; clone_size: -; v_call: TRBV7-2; cdr3_nt: TGTGCCAGCAGCTCCTGGGCAGGGGTCGACGAGCAGTACTTC; cdr3_aa: CASSSWAGVDEQYF
j_call: TRBJ1-5; d_call: -; clone_size: -; v_call: TRBV6-6; cdr3_nt: TGTGCCAGCCGCTCGGTCGTGGTTGGTCAGCCCCAGCATTTT; cdr3_aa: CASRSVVVGQPQHF
j_call: TRBJ1-1; d_call: -; clone_size: -; v_call: TRBV27; cdr3_nt: TGTGCCAGCAGTGTCGCAGGCCGGCCCACTGAAGCTTTCTTT; cdr3_aa: CASSVAGRPTEAFF
j_call: TRBJ2-7; d_call: -; clone_size: -; v_call: TRBV5-6; cdr3_nt: TGTGCCAGCAGGGATGGGGGCGCCGGTTACGAGCAGTACTTC; cdr3_aa: CASRDGGAGYEQYF
j_call: TRBJ1-2; d_call: -; clone_size: -; v_call: TRBV4-1; cdr3_nt: TGCGCCAGCAGCCAAGCAGGGGCTAACTATGGCTACACCTTC; cdr3_aa: CASSQAGANYGYTF
j_call: TRBJ2-7; d_call: -; clone_size: many; v_call: TRBV27; cdr3_nt: TGTGCCAGCAGTTTGCAGGGTTCCTACGAGCAGTACTTC; cdr3_aa: CASSLQGSYEQYF
j_call: TRBJ2-2; d_call: -; clone_size: -; v_call: TRBV4-1; cdr3_nt: TGCGCCAGCAGCCAAACGCTAGTTACCGGGGAGCTGTTTTTT; cdr3_aa: CASSQTLVTGELFF
j_call: TRBJ1-1; d_call: -; clone_size: -; v_call: TRBV28; cdr3_nt: TGTGCCAGCAGTTTGGTGGGGGAGAACACTGAAGCTTTCTTT; cdr3_aa: CASSLVGENTEAFF
j_call: TRBJ2-3; d_call: TRBD1; clone_size: -; v_call: TRBV27; cdr3_nt: TGTGCCAGCAGTTCCAACGTCAGCCCGACAGGGGTTCCGGATACGCAGTATTTT; cdr3_aa: CASSSNVSPTGVPDTQYF
j_call: TRBJ2-3; d_call: TRBD2; clone_size: -; v_call: TRBV9; cdr3_nt: TGTGCCAGCAGCGTTAGCGGGGGGGCGACAGATACGCAGTATTTT; cdr3_aa: CASSVSGGATDTQYF
j_call: TRBJ2-7; d_call: -; clone_size: once; v_call: TRBV4-3; cdr3_nt: TGCGCCAGCAGCCAAGCCCCGACGGGCTACGAGCAGTACTTC; cdr3_aa: CASSQAPTGYEQYF
j_call: TRBJ2-2; d_call: -; clone_size: -; v_call: TRBV6-5; cdr3_nt: TGTGCCAGCAGTGCTGGGGGTTTGACCGGGGAGCTGTTTTTT; cdr3_aa: CASSAGGLTGELFF
j_call: TRBJ2-7; d_call: -; clone_size: few; v_call: TRBV7-9; cdr3_nt: TGTGCCAGCAGCCAGCCTCCCGGGTACGAGCAGTACTTC; cdr3_aa: CASSQPPGYEQYF
j_call: TRBJ2-7; d_call: TRBD1; clone_size: -; v_call: TRBV4-1; cdr3_nt: TGCGCCAGCAGCGCCCGGGACAGGAGCTCCTACGAGCAGTACTTC; cdr3_aa: CASSARDRSSYEQYF
j_call: TRBJ1-1; d_call: -; clone_size: once; v_call: TRBV10-3; cdr3_nt: TGTGCCATCAGTGATTTCGACACCACTGAAGCTTTCTTT; cdr3_aa: CAISDFDTTEAFF
j_call: TRBJ1-1; d_call: TRBD1; clone_size: -; v_call: TRBV27; cdr3_nt: TGTGCCAGCAGGCGACAGGGTTTGGTGAACACTGAAGCTTTCTTT; cdr3_aa: CASRRQGLVNTEAFF